What follows are 30 T cell receptor beta chains derived from one specimen sequenced in a study of blood T cell repertoires in COVID-19. TCRdb's table, derived via immunoSEQ multiplex PCR, lists solely in-frame clones and lacks some. The table has fewer than 300,000 clones, about 88% seen once; the top ten hold over 4%. The sample was peripheral blood. The receptors were gathered from a man in his fifties or sixties who had recovered from COVID-19.

This clone was observed a single time. The chain joins TRBV7-9 to TRBJ1-5; D not resolved. The germline V gene encodes CDR1 SEHNR and CDR2 FQNEAQ (reference sequence). The CDR3 covers 15 residues. Between the trimmed V and J ends, which lost 1 base and 1 base, there was a span of 8 bases. CDR3 protein: CASSLEGGSNQPQHF. CDR3 nucleotide sequence: TGTGCCAGCAGCTTAGAAGGAGGGAGCAATCAGCCCCAGCATTTT.

The rearrangement uses TRBV9 and TRBJ2-7; 7 bases are a match to TRBD1. V lost 0 bases, J lost 3 bases, and 6 bases stayed unmatched. There are 15 residues in the CDR3. Germline loops: CDR1 SGDLS, CDR2 YYNGEE. The CDR3: CASSVAGGPFYEQYF. The DNA of the CDR3 is TGTGCCAGCAGCGTAGCAGGGGGTCCCTTCTACGAGCAGTACTTC.

The chain carries TRBV6-5 and TRBJ2-7, with no clear D. The germline CDR1 and CDR2 sequences are MNHEY and SVGAGI. CDR3 length: 12 amino acids. V was clipped by 6 bases and J by 3 bases, with 9 bases between them. Here the CDR3 reads CASSLLSYEQYF. The CDR3, as DNA: TGTGCCAGCAGCCTCCTTAGCTACGAGCAGTACTTC.

V and J are TRBV5-1 and TRBJ1-4, with TRBD1 matching 7 bases. Germline CDR1 is SGHRS and CDR2 is YFSETQ. J lost 8 bases, V lost 5 bases, and 9 bases had no gene match. The CDR3 is 14 amino acids. Written as DNA, the CDR3 is TGCGCCAGCAGGACAGGGAAGGGTGGGGAAAAACTGTTTTTT. Amino acids: CASRTGKGGEKLFF.

This rearrangement joins TRBV7-2 to TRBJ1-1, with D perhaps TRBD1 (6 bases). Looked up from germline, CDR1 is SGHTA and CDR2 is FQGNSA. V gave up 5 bases and J gave up 1 base, with 14 bases separating them. The CDR3 extends over 15 amino acids. This CDR3 reads CASSGYRVRNTEAFF. CDR3 DNA sequence: TGTGCCAGCAGCGGATACAGGGTGAGGAACACTGAAGCTTTCTTT.

This chain joins TRBV5-1 and TRBJ2-3; TRBD1 agrees at 9 bases. V shed 7 bases, J shed 4 bases, and the junction held 10 bases outside the gene matches. The CDR3 loop spans 15 amino acids. Germline CDR1 reads SGHRS; CDR2 reads YFSETQ. Here the CDR3 reads CASRKTGGWADTQYF. CDR3 in DNA: TGCGCCAGCCGGAAGACAGGGGGGTGGGCAGATACGCAGTATTTT. Combining the CDR3 with reference TRBV5-1 and TRBJ2-3 gives the whole variable domain KAGVTQTPRYLIKTRGQQVTLSCSPISGHRSVSWYQQTPGQGLQFLFEYFSETQRNKGNFPGRFSGRQFSNSRSEMNVSTLELGDSALYLCASRKTGGWADTQYFGPGTRLTVL.

The rearrangement links TRBV3-1 (or the pseudogene TRBV3-2) to TRBJ2-1; 11 nucleotides align to TRBD2. The length of the CDR3 is 15 residues. J lost 10 bases, V lost 4 bases, and 9 bases had no gene match. Germline assignment: CDR1 LGHDT and CDR2 YNNKEL (reference sequence). The CDR3 sequence is CASSPLAGGPLEQFF. The CDR3 coding sequence is TGTGCCAGCAGCCCATTAGCGGGGGGGCCATTAGAGCAGTTCTTC.

The chain links TRBV5-1 to TRBJ2-5, with 8 nucleotides matching TRBD2. The junction had 5 bases not matched to a gene; V was cut back by 2 bases and J by 5 bases. Germline loops: CDR1 SGHRS, CDR2 YFSETQ. CDR3 length equals 14 residues. CDR3: CASSLGTRGETQYF. The DNA of the CDR3 is TGCGCCAGCAGCTTAGGGACTAGGGGTGAGACCCAGTACTTC.

V usage is TRBV13 and J usage is TRBJ1-1, with D maybe TRBD1 (6 bases). Trimming took 3 bases from V and 2 from J, leaving 16 bases between them. Germline V lookup: CDR1 PRHDT, CDR2 FYEKMQ (reference sequence). The CDR3 covers 16 residues. CDR3: CASSLWVTGANTEAFF. The CDR3 DNA reads as TGTGCCAGCAGCTTGTGGGTGACAGGTGCTAACACTGAAGCTTTCTTT.

The V and J genes are TRBV27 and TRBJ1-2, with a possible D match to TRBD1 (5 bases). Germline V gene lookup returns CDR1 MNHEY and CDR2 SMNVEV (reference sequence). Trimming shortened V by 9 bases and J by 0 bases, and 11 bases separated the two germline ends. This CDR3 is 13 amino acids long. DNA for the CDR3: TGTGCCAGTAGAGACAGTTCTAACTATGGCTACACCTTC. Its translation: CASRDSSNYGYTF.

This chain connects TRBV6-4 to TRBJ1-1; no clear D gene. Germline CDR1 MRHNA, CDR2 SNTAGT. The length of the CDR3 is 13 residues. V shed 4 bases and J shed 5 bases, with 11 bases lying between them. The CDR3 nucleotides read TGTGCCAGCAGTGTATCACAGCAGACTGAAGCTTTCTTT. It codes for CASSVSQQTEAFF.

This clone was picked up a small number of times. This rearrangement joins TRBV11-2 to TRBJ1-1; 10 bases align to TRBD1. CDR3 length: 13 amino acids. The junction had 9 bases not matched to a gene; V was cut back by 7 bases and J by 10 bases. CDR1 and CDR2 from the germline V gene are SGHAT and FQNNGV. This chain's CDR3 is CASTDRGRSTAFF. The CDR3, as DNA: TGTGCCAGCACTGACAGGGGGCGGTCAACAGCTTTCTTT.

The V and J genes are TRBV19 and TRBJ2-6, with TRBD2 matching over 14 bases. The V gene end was trimmed by 7 bases and the J gene end by 4 bases; junction bases not matched to a gene: 12. Looked up from germline, CDR1 is LNHDA and CDR2 is SQIVND (reference sequence). This CDR3 has 19 residues. The CDR3 DNA follows: TGTGCCAGTAAACTCTACGGGACTAGCGGGGGAGAGGGGGCCAACGTCCTGACTTTC. Its protein is CASKLYGTSGGEGANVLTF.

This rearrangement joins TRBV6-2 or TRBV6-3 to TRBJ2-3; possible D gene TRBD2, 6 bases. Germline V gives CDR1 MNHEY, CDR2 SVGEGT. The CDR3 loop spans 14 amino acids. Trimming shortened V by 6 bases and J by 1 base, and 11 bases separated the two germline ends. The CDR3, as DNA: TGTGCCAGCAGCATAGGAGGGGGCACAGATACGCAGTATTTT. Its translation is CASSIGGGTDTQYF.

This sequence joins TRBV4-1 and TRBJ1-2; a weak D match, TRBD1 (5 bases). V was trimmed by 4 bases and J by 8 bases, leaving 26 bases between them. The germline V gene has CDR1 MGHRA and CDR2 YSYEKL. The CDR3 runs to 17 residues. CDR3 region: CASSLRDILRGAEGYTF. CDR3 DNA: TGCGCCAGCAGCCTAAGAGATATTTTAAGGGGCGCGGAAGGCTACACCTTC.

This rearrangement joins TRBV7-9 to TRBJ1-3; 7 bases align to TRBD1. This CDR3 has 16 residues. The germline gives CDR1 SEHNR, CDR2 FQNEAQ (reference sequence). Trimming removed 4 bases from V and 0 bases from J; junction bases left unmatched: 6. The DNA for the CDR3 is TGTGCCAGCAGCTCGGGACAGCCAAGCTCTGGAAACACCATATATTTT. Residues: CASSSGQPSSGNTIYF.

The genes are TRBV6-5 and TRBJ1-5; TRBD1 agrees at 9 bases. With 5 bases clipped from V and 6 bases from J, the junction kept 5 bases outside the gene matches. This CDR3 comprises 14 residues. Germline-derived CDR1 and CDR2 are MNHEY and SVGAGI. The CDR3 is CASSPRDRAQPQHF. CDR3 nucleotides: TGTGCCAGCAGTCCTCGGGACAGGGCTCAGCCCCAGCATTTT.

The chain links TRBV5-1 to TRBJ2-1, with 7 bases fitting TRBD1. V was clipped by 4 bases and J by 8 bases; unmatched bases: 12. The germline V gene has CDR1 SGHRS and CDR2 YFSETQ. This CDR3 has 15 residues. CDR3 amino acids: CASSHADRLIHEQFF. The CDR3 DNA reads as TGCGCCAGCAGCCACGCGGACAGGTTAATCCATGAGCAGTTCTTC.

V and J are TRBV4-2 and TRBJ2-3, with a weak D call TRBD2 (6 bases). V lost 4 bases and J lost 6, with 11 bases in between. This CDR3 comprises 13 residues. The germline V gene has CDR1 LGHNA and CDR2 YNFKEQ. CDR3 amino acids: CASSREVSDTQYF. As DNA, the CDR3 is TGTGCCAGCAGCCGGGAGGTGTCGGATACGCAGTATTTT.

This clone was recorded only once. The CDR3 sequence is CASSFSDRGLMNTEAFF. CDR3 DNA sequence: TGCGCCAGCAGCTTCTCGGACAGGGGCCTGATGAACACTGAAGCTTTCTTT. The chain carries TRBV5-1 and TRBJ1-1; TRBD1 matches 9 bases. With 2 bases clipped from V and 0 bases from J, the junction kept 8 bases outside the gene matches. CDR1 is SGHRS, CDR2 YFSETQ, per germline. This CDR3 region has 17 residues.

This sequence joins TRBV13 and TRBJ2-3; maybe TRBD1 (5 bases). Trimming removed 4 bases from V and 0 bases from J, with 14 bases in between. Germline CDR1 and CDR2: PRHDT and FYEKMQ (reference sequence). The CDR3 length is 16 residues. In nucleotides, the CDR3 is TGTGCCAGCAGCTCTCCCGGACATAGTAGCACAGATACGCAGTATTTT. Amino acid sequence: CASSSPGHSSTDTQYF.

The genes are TRBV5-1 and TRBJ2-2; 12 bases line up with TRBD1. V lost 0 bases, J lost 3 bases, and 3 bases stayed unmatched. The CDR3 consists of 17 residues. Looked up from germline, CDR1 is SGHRS and CDR2 is YFSETQ. The CDR3 loop reads CASSLGGTGGDTGELFF. CDR3 nucleotide sequence: TGCGCCAGCAGCTTGGGAGGGACAGGGGGCGACACCGGGGAGCTGTTTTTT.

This sequence joins TRBV3-1 (or the pseudogene TRBV3-2) and TRBJ1-5; tentative D call: TRBD1 (5 bases). The CDR3 consists of 15 residues. V lost 1 base and J lost 5, with 12 bases in between. Germline V gene lookup returns CDR1 LGHDT and CDR2 YNNKEL (reference sequence). DNA for the CDR3: TGTGCCAGCAGCCAAGGACAGTTTGGCGATCAGCCCCAGCATTTT. Protein product: CASSQGQFGDQPQHF.

V usage is TRBV24-1 and J usage is TRBJ2-3; 9 positions match TRBD2. This CDR3 is built from 17 residues. Germline CDR1 is KGHDR and CDR2 is SFDVKD. V dropped 3 bases and J dropped 4; count of bases not matched to a gene: 10. CDR3 coding DNA: TGTGCCACCAGTGATCCCTTTAGCGGGGGCGCCCCAGATACGCAGTATTTT. It specifies CATSDPFSGGAPDTQYF.

CDR3 nucleotide sequence: TGTGCTAGTGGTTCCCCGGCAGACATCTATAACTATGGCTACACCTTC. It codes for CASGSPADIYNYGYTF. This chain connects TRBV12-5 to TRBJ1-2, with D hard to call. Deletions cut 4 bases from V and 1 base from J, with 16 bases between. The CDR3 sequence is 16 residues long. Germline assignment: CDR1 LGHNT and CDR2 FRNRAP.

This clone was picked up one time. This chain uses TRBV5-1 with TRBJ2-5; D possibly corresponds to TRBD1 (6 bases). Trimming left V 3 bases short and J 4 bases short, with 16 bases between. This CDR3 region has 15 residues. CDR1 and CDR2 (germline): SGHRS, YFSETQ. The CDR3 loop is CASSWGSGAGETQYF. In nucleotides, the CDR3 is TGCGCCAGCAGCTGGGGGTCAGGGGCGGGAGAGACCCAGTACTTC. The full variable domain, completed using reference TRBV5-1 and TRBJ2-5, is KAGVTQTPRYLIKTRGQQVTLSCSPISGHRSVSWYQQTPGQGLQFLFEYFSETQRNKGNFPGRFSGRQFSNSRSEMNVSTLELGDSALYLCASSWGSGAGETQYFGPGTRLLVL.

The chain carries TRBV3-1 (or the pseudogene TRBV3-2) and TRBJ1-3; D call uncertain. Trimming left V 1 base short and J 2 bases short, with 9 bases between. Germline CDR1 LGHDT, CDR2 YNNKEL (reference sequence). This CDR3 spans 15 amino acids. Written as DNA, the CDR3 is TGTGCCAGCAGCCAAGTTTTGAGGGCTGGAAACACCATATATTTT. Its translation is CASSQVLRAGNTIYF.

The chain recombines TRBV6-1 with TRBJ2-3; 7 bases fit TRBD2. Germline V gene lookup returns CDR1 MNHNS and CDR2 SASEGT. The CDR3 extends over 16 amino acids. V lost 2 bases, J lost 0 bases, and 5 bases stayed unmatched. CDR3: CASSEYWDYSTDTQYF. CDR3 DNA sequence: TGTGCCAGCAGTGAATATTGGGACTACAGCACAGATACGCAGTATTTT.

The J gene is TRBJ1-2, the V gene TRBV7-9; 7 nucleotides align to TRBD1. The CDR3 totals 17 residues. Losses at the gene ends were 5 bases for V and 4 bases for J; bases not matched to a gene: 16. Germline V gene lookup returns CDR1 SEHNR and CDR2 FQNEAQ (reference sequence). The CDR3 nucleotides are TGTGCCAGCAGCATAAGACAGGGACAATCTGCATTCTATGGCTACACCTTC. Translated: CASSIRQGQSAFYGYTF.

The chain uses TRBV5-1 and TRBJ1-2; 7 bases map to TRBD1. This CDR3 is 16 amino acids long. V lost 0 bases, J lost 0 bases, and 5 bases stayed unmatched. Germline V gene lookup returns CDR1 SGHRS and CDR2 YFSETQ. The CDR3 coding sequence is TGCGCCAGCAGCTTGGAAGGGACAGCTCCTAACTATGGCTACACCTTC. Translation gives CASSLEGTAPNYGYTF. The whole variable domain, remainder taken from reference TRBV5-1 and TRBJ1-2, is KAGVTQTPRYLIKTRGQQVTLSCSPISGHRSVSWYQQTPGQGLQFLFEYFSETQRNKGNFPGRFSGRQFSNSRSEMNVSTLELGDSALYLCASSLEGTAPNYGYTFGSGTRLTVV.